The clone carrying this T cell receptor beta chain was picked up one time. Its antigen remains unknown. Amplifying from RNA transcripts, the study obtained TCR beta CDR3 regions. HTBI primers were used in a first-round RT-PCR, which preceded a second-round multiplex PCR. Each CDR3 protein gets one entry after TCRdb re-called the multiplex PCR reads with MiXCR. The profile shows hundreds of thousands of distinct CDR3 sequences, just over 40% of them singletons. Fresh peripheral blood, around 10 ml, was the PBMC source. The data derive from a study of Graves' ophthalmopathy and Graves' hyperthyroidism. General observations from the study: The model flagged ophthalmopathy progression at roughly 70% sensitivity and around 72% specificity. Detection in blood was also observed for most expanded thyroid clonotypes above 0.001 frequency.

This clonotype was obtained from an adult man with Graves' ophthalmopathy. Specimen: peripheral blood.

The CDR3 DNA reads TGTGCCAGCAGTGACTCCCCCGGGAATGGAGAGACCCAGTACTTC. It codes for CASSDSPGNGETQYF. J is TRBJ2-5 and V is TRBV25-1; perhaps TRBD2 as D (5 bases). Trimming took off 3 bases at V and 4 bases at J, with 15 bases between the two ends. The CDR3 sequence is 15 residues long. From germline, CDR1 is MGHDK and CDR2 SYGVNS.